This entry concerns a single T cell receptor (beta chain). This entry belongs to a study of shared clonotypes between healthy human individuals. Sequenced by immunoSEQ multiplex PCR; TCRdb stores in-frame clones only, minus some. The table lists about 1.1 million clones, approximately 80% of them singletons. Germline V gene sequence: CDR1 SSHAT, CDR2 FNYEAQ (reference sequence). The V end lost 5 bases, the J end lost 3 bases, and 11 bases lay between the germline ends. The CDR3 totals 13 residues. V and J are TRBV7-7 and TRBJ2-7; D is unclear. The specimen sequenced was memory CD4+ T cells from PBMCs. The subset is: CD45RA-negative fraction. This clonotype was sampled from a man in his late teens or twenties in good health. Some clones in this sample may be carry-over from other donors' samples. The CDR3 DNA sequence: TGTGCCAGCAGCCCCGGGCCCGGCTACGAGCAGTACTTC. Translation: CASSPGPGYEQYF.